These 7 T cell receptor beta chains originate from one sample sequenced in a study of shared clonotypes between healthy human individuals. Measured with immunoSEQ multiplex PCR; TCRdb has only the in-frame clones, and not every one. The sample has nearly 2 million clones; about 95% are singletons. In the naive CD8 group, cells lacked CD45RO and were positively selected for CCR7, so terminally differentiated effector memory CD45RA+ cells were left out. Specimen: naive CD8+ T cells sorted from blood. Receptor source: a man between 18 and 35 years old in good health.

The chain has TRBV7-9 and TRBJ1-1; D gene ambiguous. Germline lookup yields CDR1 SEHNR and CDR2 FQNEAQ (reference sequence). The CDR3 covers 15 residues. Trimming removed 5 bases at V and 4 bases at J, with 17 bases between. CDR3 region: CASSPTEPGPTEAFF. CDR3 nucleotides: TGTGCCAGCAGCCCGACGGAACCGGGCCCCACTGAAGCTTTCTTT.

V and J are TRBV4-1 and TRBJ2-1; tentative D call: TRBD1 (5 bases). This CDR3 comprises 17 residues. V lost 0 bases and J lost 7, with 19 bases in between. Germline V gene lookup returns CDR1 MGHRA and CDR2 YSYEKL. The DNA of the CDR3 is TGCGCCAGCAGCCAAGAACGTACTACAGGTACCTTAAATGAGCAGTTCTTC. Its protein is CASSQERTTGTLNEQFF.

The gene calls are TRBV6-5 and TRBJ2-5; 7 bases line up with TRBD1. V shed 7 bases and J 5 bases; nucleotides not matched to a gene: 10. CDR1 and CDR2 (germline): MNHEY, SVGAGI. The CDR3 has 14 amino acids. The CDR3: CASTDPTGWETQYF. The CDR3 DNA reads TGTGCCAGCACCGACCCGACAGGGTGGGAGACCCAGTACTTC.

The chain has TRBV9 and TRBJ2-6; a weak D match, TRBD1 (5 bases). The V gene lost 4 bases and the J gene lost 4 bases, with 9 bases spanning the gap. The CDR3 loop spans 14 amino acids. The germline V gene has CDR1 SGDLS and CDR2 YYNGEE. In DNA form, the CDR3 reads TGTGCCAGCAGCCAGGGCGCGGGGGCCAACGTCCTGACTTTC. It encodes CASSQGAGANVLTF. The variable domain in full, completed from reference TRBV9 and TRBJ2-6, reads DSGVTQTPKHLITATGQRVTLRCSPRSGDLSVYWYQQSLDQGLQFLIQYYNGEERAKGNILERFSAQQFPDLHSELNLSSLELGDSALYFCASSQGAGANVLTFGAGSRLTVL.

The chain combines TRBV9 with TRBJ1-1, with D tentatively TRBD1 (5 bases). The V gene lost 3 bases and the J gene lost 8 bases, with 17 bases spanning the gap. Germline-derived CDR1 and CDR2 are SGDLS and YYNGEE. CDR3 length: 14 residues. The CDR3 sequence: CASSDGTEDREAFF. The CDR3 DNA sequence: TGTGCCAGCAGCGACGGGACGGAGGACCGGGAAGCTTTCTTT.

To note about this clone: Other DNA variants within this sample encode the same CDR3. V and J are TRBV27 and TRBJ2-7; possible D gene TRBD1, 6 bases. Per the germline V gene, CDR1 is MNHEY and CDR2 is SMNVEV (reference sequence). This CDR3 has 14 residues. The V end lost 2 bases, the J end lost 2 bases, and 10 bases lay between the germline ends. The CDR3 DNA is TGTGCCAGCAGTTTAGTGGGGGCAACCTACGAGCAGTACTTC. This codes for CASSLVGATYEQYF.

The chain uses TRBV7-8 and TRBJ1-1, with D unresolved. V was cut by 2 bases and J by 0 bases, with 7 bases left in between. This CDR3 is 14 amino acids long. Looked up from germline, CDR1 is SGHVS and CDR2 is FQNEAQ. CDR3 amino acids: CASSLRSLNTEAFF. DNA of the CDR3: TGTGCCAGCAGCTTACGTTCCCTGAACACTGAAGCTTTCTTT.